This record looks at one T cell receptor beta chain sequence and its context. Antigen unknown. As to time point: week 5, during vaccination. What each vaccine dose contained was 300 ug of mutant IDH1 20-mer peptide, accompanied by topical imiquimod. TCRdb keeps only in-frame clones here, not all; method: immunoSEQ multiplex PCR. In the table there are over 30,000 clones, about 86% of which are singletons. The source of the sample is a study of a mutant IDH1 vaccine in newly diagnosed glioma. The germline V and J ends were trimmed by 4 bases and 3 bases, with 16 bases remaining between them. The CDR3 covers 15 residues. Germline loops: CDR1 SNHLY, CDR2 FYNNEI.

Sequenced here: PBMCs, sampled from a glioma patient whose treatment included an IDH1 peptide vaccine. V is TRBV2 and J is TRBJ2-7; a possible D gene is TRBD2 (6 bases). This receptor was obtained from a young man with glioma. CDR3 coding DNA: TGTGCCAGCAGTGGGGGGAGCGGGCGAAGCTACGAGCAGTACTTC. It yields the protein CASSGGSGRSYEQYF.